The 23 T cell receptor beta chains in this list originate from one sample, sequenced in a study of OX40 agonist ivuxolimab in advanced cancers. Some clones are missing from TCRdb's copy, which holds only in-frame ones; the method was immunoSEQ multiplex PCR. The table lists 42,000 or so clones, roughly 82% of them singletons. The specimen comprised CD4+ or CD8+ T cells sorted from blood, sampled in a trial of the OX40 agonist ivuxolimab. These receptors all come from an adult with an advanced solid tumor such as melanoma, head and neck, liver or kidney cancer.

This rearrangement joins TRBV10-1 to TRBJ1-2; D not resolved. The CDR3 extends over 15 amino acids. Germline V CDR1 and CDR2: WNHNN, SYGVQD (reference sequence). Trimming shortened V by 3 bases and J by 8 bases, and 19 bases separated the two germline ends. The CDR3 sequence: CASSDPTELREGYTF. The CDR3, as DNA: TGCGCCAGCAGTGACCCAACAGAACTGAGGGAGGGCTACACCTTC.

The chain couples TRBV5-4 to TRBJ2-7; the D is unclear. The CDR3 loop spans 12 amino acids. Germline V gives CDR1 SGHNT, CDR2 YYREEE (reference sequence). Trimming stripped 4 bases from V and 0 bases from J, with 5 bases between. In DNA, the CDR3 is TGTGCCAGCAGCCATAGCTCCTACGAGCAGTACTTC. This gives the protein CASSHSSYEQYF.

This sequence joins TRBV28 and TRBJ2-1; 9 nucleotides match TRBD2. This CDR3 has 14 residues. CDR1 is MDHEN and CDR2 is SYDVKM in the germline V gene. J gave up 6 bases and V 9 bases, and 9 bases lay outside the gene matches. The CDR3 DNA reads as TGTGCCAGTCACGGCGGGAGGGCCGTCAATGAGCAGTTCTTC. This translates into CASHGGRAVNEQFF.

The chain carries TRBV6-4 and TRBJ2-3, with D perhaps matching TRBD2 (6 bases). Per the germline V gene, CDR1 is MRHNA and CDR2 is SNTAGT. V was clipped by 3 bases and J by 5 bases, with 9 bases between them. The CDR3 is made up of 13 amino acids. CDR3 nucleotides: TGTGCCAGCAGTGAAGTGGAGGGAGATACGCAGTATTTT. Encoded protein: CASSEVEGDTQYF.

This clone was counted a single time. The rearrangement uses TRBV7-3 and TRBJ2-1; tentative D call: TRBD2 (7 bases). Germline V lookup: CDR1 SGHTA, CDR2 FQGTGA. The CDR3 has 15 residues. V lost 5 bases to trimming and J lost 7 bases, with 18 bases between them. The CDR3 bases are TGTGCCAGCAGCCCAGGGGCTAGCGGACTGAATGAGCAGTTCTTC. Translating gives CASSPGASGLNEQFF.

The gene calls are TRBV6-5 and TRBJ1-5; D is unresolved. CDR1 and CDR2 (germline): MNHEY, SVGAGI. The ends were cut back, 4 bases at V and 5 bases at J, with 9 bases in the middle. The CDR3 is 13 amino acids. CDR3 sequence (DNA): TGTGCCAGCAGTTTCTACCTCCATCAGCCCCAGCATTTT. It yields the protein CASSFYLHQPQHF.

The CDR3 reads CASSLWGGGYEQYF. For the CDR3, the DNA is TGTGCCAGCAGCCTCTGGGGGGGCGGCTACGAGCAGTACTTC. The rearrangement uses TRBV5-6 and TRBJ2-7, with a tentative D call TRBD2 (7 bases). Trimming removed 4 bases from V and 3 bases from J, with 14 bases in between. The CDR3 extends over 14 amino acids. CDR1 and CDR2 from the germline V gene are SGHDT and YYEEEE.

The V call is TRBV7-3, the J call TRBJ2-1, with 11 bases matching TRBD2. Germline V gene data show CDR1 as SGHTA and CDR2 as FQGTGA. Unmatched junction bases numbered 3, after V lost 5 bases and J lost 3 bases. The CDR3 extends over 15 amino acids. The CDR3 sequence: CASSVGLAGYNEQFF. Here the CDR3 DNA reads TGTGCCAGCAGCGTAGGACTAGCGGGCTACAATGAGCAGTTCTTC.

The chain has TRBV6-1 and TRBJ2-7; 7 positions agree with TRBD1. The V gene end was trimmed by 4 bases and the J gene end by 4 bases; junction bases not matched to a gene: 10. The CDR3 loop spans 15 amino acids. In germline, CDR1 is MNHNS, CDR2 SASEGT. The CDR3 region has the DNA TGTGCCAGCAGTGTCCCGGGACAGACCTTTTACGAGCAGTACTTC. Amino acids: CASSVPGQTFYEQYF.

The chain employs TRBV5-1 and TRBJ2-1, with D possibly called TRBD1 or TRBD2 (5 bases each). The V gene lost 3 bases and the J gene lost 2 bases, with 15 bases spanning the gap. CDR3 length equals 16 residues. Germline V lookup: CDR1 SGHRS, CDR2 YFSETQ. CDR3 DNA sequence: TGCGCCAGCAGCTATGGGGCGGCCGGGACCTACAATGAGCAGTTCTTC. It encodes CASSYGAAGTYNEQFF.

This clone was seen just once. V usage is TRBV30 and J usage is TRBJ1-1, with unresolved D. Trimming pared 4 bases from V and 0 bases from J, leaving 9 bases between. Germline V CDR1 and CDR2: GTSNPN, SVGIG (reference sequence). CDR3 length equals 13 residues. CDR3 in DNA: TGTGCCTGGACTCATGGCATGAACACTGAAGCTTTCTTT. Amino acids: CAWTHGMNTEAFF.

The J gene is TRBJ1-2, the V gene TRBV19; D is perhaps TRBD1 (5 bases). Germline V CDR1 and CDR2: LNHDA, SQIVND (reference sequence). V was pared by 10 bases and J by 6 bases, with 15 bases between. This CDR3 is 12 amino acids long. The DNA of the CDR3 is TGTGCCACCGGGGGGAGGCAAAATGGCTACACCTTC. Its translation: CATGGRQNGYTF. Combining the CDR3 with reference TRBV19 and TRBJ1-2 gives the whole variable domain DGGITQSPKYLFRKEGQNVTLSCEQNLNHDAMYWYRQDPGQGLRLIYYSQIVNDFQKGDIAEGYSVSREKKESFPLTVTSAQKNPTAFYLCATGGRQNGYTFGSGTRLTVV.

This sequence joins TRBV19 and TRBJ1-5; D is unclear. V lost 4 bases and J lost 6, with 10 bases in between. Germline V lookup: CDR1 LNHDA, CDR2 SQIVND (reference sequence). There are 13 residues in the CDR3. The CDR3 DNA reads as TGTGCCAGTAGTAATACCCCCCTTCAGCCCCAGCATTTT. It yields the protein CASSNTPLQPQHF.

In the case of this clone: One junction end does not reproduce the germline sequence, and a read error may be involved. The genes are TRBV19 and TRBJ1-1, with D perhaps matching TRBD1 (5 bases). Germline CDR1 LNHDA, CDR2 SQIVND (reference sequence). The CDR3 runs 16 residues. The CDR3 DNA reads TGTACCAGTAGTATAGGGGAAACAGGCATGAACACTGAAGCTTTCTTT. Its protein product is CTSSIGETGMNTEAFF.

J is TRBJ2-5 and V is TRBV10-3; 9 bases line up with TRBD2. The V gene end was trimmed by 10 bases and the J gene end by 2 bases; junction bases not matched to a gene: 11. The CDR3 sequence is 15 residues long. In germline, CDR1 is ENHRY, CDR2 SYGVKD. In DNA form, the CDR3 reads TGTGCCACCATAGAGCGGGAGGAGGGTCAAGAGACCCAGTACTTC. It is translated as CATIEREEGQETQYF.

The count of this clone is one. V usage is TRBV6-6 and J usage is TRBJ1-2, with D unclear. V lost 4 bases to trimming and J lost 4 bases, with 10 bases between them. The CDR3 covers 13 residues. Germline V lookup: CDR1 MNHNY, CDR2 SVGAGI (reference sequence). In DNA, the CDR3 is TGTGCCAGCAGTTTGGGCGGACCCTATGGCTACACCTTC. This translates into CASSLGGPYGYTF.

This clone came up a few times. The chain joins TRBV5-4 to TRBJ1-2; 8 bases match TRBD1. Germline-derived CDR1 and CDR2 are SGHNT and YYREEE (reference sequence). This CDR3 has 14 amino acids. V gave up 9 bases and J gave up 6 bases; unmatched junction bases: 13. CDR3 bases: TGTGCCACGGGCCGAAGTGGACAGGGTGATGGCTACACCTTC. This gives the protein CATGRSGQGDGYTF.

This clone was recorded a few times. V and J are TRBV25-1 and TRBJ2-1; D gene uncertain. The CDR3 covers 10 residues. Germline V gives CDR1 MGHDK, CDR2 SYGVNS. V lost 6 bases and J lost 7, with 4 bases in between. The CDR3 sequence is CASRRNEQFF. CDR3 sequence (DNA): TGTGCCAGCAGAAGGAATGAGCAGTTCTTC.

CDR3 sequence: CASDPLAAMNTGELFF. CDR3 DNA sequence: TGCGCCAGCGATCCTTTAGCGGCCATGAACACCGGGGAGCTGTTTTTT. The chain employs TRBV5-1 and TRBJ2-2; possible D gene TRBD2, 6 bases. From germline, CDR1 is SGHRS and CDR2 YFSETQ. The CDR3 contains 16 residues. Trimming pared 7 bases from V and 1 base from J, leaving 17 bases between.

This sequence joins TRBV19 and TRBJ2-1, with 10 bases lining up with TRBD1. Germline V gene data show CDR1 as LNHDA and CDR2 as SQIVND (reference sequence). The CDR3 is made up of 14 amino acids. J was trimmed by 6 bases and V by 7 bases; bases with no gene match: 6. DNA for the CDR3: TGTGCCAGTACTAGGGACAGGGGTCCCAATGAGCAGTTCTTC. This sequence encodes CASTRDRGPNEQFF.

The rearrangement uses TRBV11-2 and TRBJ2-3; a weak D match, TRBD1 (6 bases). The CDR3 is made up of 17 amino acids. Trimming removed 4 bases from V and 4 bases from J, with 21 bases in between. Germline values: CDR1 SGHAT, CDR2 FQNNGV. DNA of the CDR3: TGTGCCAGCAGCTGGCTAACCCCAGGGGAAGAACCAGATACGCAGTATTTT. Its translation is CASSWLTPGEEPDTQYF.

The chain is built from TRBV4-1 and TRBJ2-7; D ambiguous. The CDR3 consists of 15 residues. CDR1 and CDR2 (germline): MGHRA, YSYEKL. V was shortened by 0 bases and J by 2 bases, with 11 bases between the two germline ends. CDR3 DNA sequence: TGCGCCAGCAGCCAAGAGTCCGAAACCACCTACGAGCAGTACTTC. It specifies CASSQESETTYEQYF.

J is TRBJ1-3 and V is TRBV7-9; unclear D gene. The CDR3 runs 11 residues. Germline assignment: CDR1 SEHNR and CDR2 FQNEAQ (reference sequence). Trimming removed 7 bases at V and 9 bases at J, with 10 bases between. Here the CDR3 DNA reads TGTGCCAGCACCGACAAGGGCACCATATATTTT. The encoded protein is CASTDKGTIYF. The whole variable domain, filled in from reference TRBV7-9 and TRBJ1-3, reads DTGVSQNPRHKITKRGQNVTFRCDPISEHNRLYWYRQTLGQGPEFLTYFQNEAQLEKSRLLSDRFSAERPKGSFSTLEIQRTEQGDSAMYLCASTDKGTIYFGEGSWLTVV.